The source of this TCR beta chain is a study of chronic HIV infection and antiretroviral therapy. The CDR3 is 16 amino acids. Germline V CDR1 and CDR2: SNHLY, FYNNEI. The trim removed 10 bases at V and 2 bases at J, leaving 14 bases unmatched. This clonotype was observed a handful of times. Each CDR3 protein gets one entry after TCRdb re-called the 5' RACE reads with MiXCR. The sample shows about 48,000 distinct CDR3 sequences, about a fifth of them seen only once. The sequencing sample was made of peripheral blood. The receptor was isolated from an adult who had HIV and had not received antiretroviral therapy, or was an uninfected healthy control (not recorded which). This chain joins TRBV2 and TRBJ2-3; TRBD2 agrees at 8 bases. The CDR3 sequence: CANPTYAGGNTDTQYF. The CDR3 nucleotides are TGTGCCAACCCCACCTACGCGGGAGGTAACACAGATACGCAGTATTTT.